Included here is one T cell receptor (beta chain) sequence, with context. The antigen is undetermined. The data are from a study of graft-versus-host responses after intestinal transplantation. The length of the CDR3 is 13 residues. The V and J ends lost 0 bases and 10 bases respectively, with 13 bases between them. Germline CDR1 is SGHKS and CDR2 is YYEKEE (reference sequence). Sequencing was performed with immunoSEQ multiplex PCR; in TCRdb, only in-frame clones are kept and a portion is missing. Of about 88,000 clones listed, approximately 90% were seen once; the top ten hold 0.35%. Study outcomes and limitations: Graft-donor T cell macrochimerism coincided with high graft-versus-host to host-versus-graft clonal ratios in allografts. Maximum circulating GvH clone levels tracked with early post-transplant HvG decreases.

The sequencing here drew on unstimulated CD4+ T cells sorted from spleen or lymph node cells, taken before transplant. This TCR was sampled from a human donor who was the organ donor for an intestinal transplant. The J gene is TRBJ1-1, the V gene TRBV5-5; D is possibly TRBD1 (6 bases). CDR3 residues: CASSLEPQGGAFF. The CDR3 nucleotides read TGTGCCAGCAGCTTGGAGCCTCAAGGGGGAGCTTTCTTT.